This T cell receptor beta chain derives from a study of cytomegalovirus exposure and HLA in healthy donors. Study-level results: In the 100 to 150 validation repertoires, approximately 94% of cluster scores exceeded 0, per a later analysis.

This clone was counted once. Its antigen is not identified. The method was immunoSEQ multiplex PCR; TCRdb's version includes in-frame clones alone and lacks a portion of them. The sample includes 100,000 to 150,000 clones, 89% of them seen just once. Germline V CDR1 and CDR2: ENHRY, SYGVKD. The trim removed 10 bases at V and 5 bases at J, leaving 2 bases unmatched. This CDR3 is built from 12 residues. What was sequenced was PBMCs. The clonotype comes from a woman in her late teens or twenties in good health and CMV-seronegative. The V gene is TRBV10-3, the J gene TRBJ1-5, with 10 bases matching TRBD1. CDR3 loop: CATGTGDQPQHF. CDR3 DNA: TGTGCCACCGGGACAGGGGATCAGCCCCAGCATTTT.